This passage covers 18 T cell receptor beta chains from one sample sequenced in a study of blood T cell repertoires in COVID-19 (dated by TCRdb to 2020 to 2022). The library was prepared using the immunoSEQ multiplex PCR assay. What TCRdb holds here is the immuneACCESS table cut down to in-frame rearrangements. Part of the clones is not present; checked against another copy, under half of the missing clones reflect an unresolved V gene, and the others are unexplained. This sample comprises about 100,000 clones, just over 85% of them detected only once. In total, the top ten clones hold approximately 5% of the sample. The sequencing input was peripheral blood. The receptors stem from a human donor in a cohort sampled during active COVID-19.

The chain recombines TRBV19 with TRBJ1-3, with TRBD1 matching over 7 bases. CDR1 LNHDA and CDR2 SQIVND come from the germline V gene (reference sequence). J lost 0 bases, V lost 3 bases, and 2 bases had no gene match. The CDR3 consists of 15 residues. CDR3 nucleotides: TGTGCCAGTAGTATTGGGACAGCCTCTGGAAACACCATATATTTT. It specifies CASSIGTASGNTIYF.

V gene TRBV3-1 (or the pseudogene TRBV3-2) combines with J gene TRBJ2-7; 7 nucleotides match TRBD1. V lost 2 bases, J lost 5 bases, and 3 bases stayed unmatched. The CDR3 totals 13 residues. The germline V gene encodes CDR1 LGHDT and CDR2 YNNKEL (reference sequence). The CDR3 bases are TGTGCCAGCAGCCAAAGGACAGGCCACGAGCAGTACTTC. Residues: CASSQRTGHEQYF.

This chain connects TRBV2 to TRBJ1-5; 7 bases are a match to TRBD1. Germline V gene data show CDR1 as SNHLY and CDR2 as FYNNEI. The CDR3 spans 16 residues. Germline trimming cut 1 base from V and 7 bases from J; bases unmatched to any gene: 10. Here the CDR3 DNA reads TGTGCCAGCAGTGAAGTCAGGGGGTCATCAGGACAGCCCCAGCATTTT. It yields the protein CASSEVRGSSGQPQHF.

This chain links TRBV19 with TRBJ2-5, with a possible D match to TRBD1 (6 bases). Germline V gives CDR1 LNHDA, CDR2 SQIVND (reference sequence). This CDR3 has 14 amino acids. V lost 9 bases and J lost 5, with 19 bases in between. The CDR3 nucleotides are TGTGCCAGCTCTTTCGGGAACAGGGTGGAGACCCAGTACTTC. Protein: CASSFGNRVETQYF.

The V gene is TRBV18, the J gene TRBJ1-5; the D gene is possibly TRBD1 (6 bases). The CDR3 extends over 15 amino acids. Trimming shortened V by 4 bases and J by 2 bases, and 12 bases separated the two germline ends. Germline CDR1 reads KGHSH; CDR2 reads LQKENI. The CDR3 spells CASSLLAGGNQPQHF. For the CDR3, the DNA is TGTGCCAGCTCACTCCTAGCAGGGGGCAATCAGCCCCAGCATTTT.

The CDR3 loop is CSAGVEQYF. The CDR3 bases are TGCAGTGCGGGAGTCGAGCAGTACTTC. This chain connects TRBV20-1 to TRBJ2-7, with D possibly TRBD2 on 5 matching bases. Germline V CDR1 and CDR2: DFQATT, SNEGSKA (reference sequence). V gave up 6 bases and J gave up 6 bases, with 6 bases separating them. The CDR3 has 9 amino acids.

This clone was seen only once. The gene calls are TRBV6-5 and TRBJ2-1; D is perhaps TRBD1 (6 bases). The V end lost 8 bases, the J end lost 5 bases, and 10 bases lay between the germline ends. This CDR3 comprises 12 residues. Germline V gene sequence: CDR1 MNHEY, CDR2 SVGAGI. In nucleotides, the CDR3 is TGTGCCAGCTCGACAGGAGACAATGAGCAGTTCTTC. Translating it yields CASSTGDNEQFF.

The chain joins TRBV6-2 or TRBV6-3 to TRBJ2-7; TRBD2 is a possible D gene (5 bases). The CDR3 runs 11 residues. Between the trimmed V and J ends, which lost 2 bases and 6 bases, there was a span of 5 bases. From germline, CDR1 is MNHEY and CDR2 SVGEGT. CDR3 coding DNA: TGTGCCAGCAGTTACGCGGGCGAGCAGTACTTC. It encodes CASSYAGEQYF.

The count of this clone is one. The same CDR3 can be traced to other DNA sequences in this sample. The J gene is TRBJ2-1, the V gene TRBV6-2 or TRBV6-3, with 10 bases lining up with TRBD2. The CDR3 has 14 residues. Germline-derived CDR1 and CDR2 are MNHEY and SVGEGT. J gave up 4 bases and V 4 bases, and 1 base lay outside the gene matches. The CDR3 nucleotides are TGTGCCAGCAGTTTGACTAGCGGGTACAATGAGCAGTTCTTC. Translating gives CASSLTSGYNEQFF.

The count of this clone is one. The V and J genes are TRBV7-9 and TRBJ2-1; D remains unclear. The V gene's germline CDR1 is SEHNR and CDR2 FQNEAQ (reference sequence). This CDR3 is 10 amino acids long. Deletions cut 11 bases from V and 6 bases from J, with 8 bases between. CDR3 sequence (DNA): TGTGCCGGGCCGCCCAATGAGCAGTTCTTC. As protein: CAGPPNEQFF.

This clone was seen a few times. The rearrangement links TRBV27 to TRBJ1-3; D gene uncertain. Deletions cut 6 bases from V and 0 bases from J, with 9 bases between. Germline V gene data show CDR1 as MNHEY and CDR2 as SMNVEV (reference sequence). The CDR3 spans 14 residues. The CDR3: CASRLPPSGNTIYF. The CDR3 bases are TGTGCCAGCAGACTTCCTCCCTCTGGAAACACCATATATTTT.

This rearrangement joins TRBV19 to TRBJ1-1; possibly TRBD1 for D (6 bases). The CDR3 is 15 amino acids. V was trimmed by 5 bases and J by 5 bases, leaving 18 bases between them. The germline gives CDR1 LNHDA, CDR2 SQIVND (reference sequence). CDR3 loop: CASSPLGTLGTEAFF. The CDR3 DNA follows: TGTGCCAGTAGTCCACTCGGGACACTAGGGACTGAAGCTTTCTTT. Looking up the rest from reference TRBV19 and TRBJ1-1 gives the full variable domain: DGGITQSPKYLFRKEGQNVTLSCEQNLNHDAMYWYRQDPGQGLRLIYYSQIVNDFQKGDIAEGYSVSREKKESFPLTVTSAQKNPTAFYLCASSPLGTLGTEAFFGQGTRLTVV.

The chain uses TRBV5-6 and TRBJ2-7; 13 bases are shared with TRBD2. CDR3 length equals 16 residues. CDR1 SGHDT and CDR2 YYEEEE come from the germline V gene. Trimming at V came to 4 bases and at J to 4 bases, leaving 8 bases not matched to a gene. The CDR3 region is CASSAYGTSGTYEQYF. CDR3 nucleotide sequence: TGTGCCAGCAGCGCATACGGGACTAGCGGGACTTACGAGCAGTACTTC. The full variable domain, its missing parts supplied by reference TRBV5-6 and TRBJ2-7, is DAGVTQSPTHLIKTRGQQVTLRCSPKSGHDTVSWYQQALGQGPQFIFQYYEEEERQRGNFPDRFSGHQFPNYSSELNVNALLLGDSALYLCASSAYGTSGTYEQYFGPGTRLTVT.

The chain combines TRBV6-5 with TRBJ2-2, with 9 nucleotides matching TRBD1. The CDR3 sequence is 15 residues long. V shed 7 bases and J 4 bases; nucleotides not matched to a gene: 7. Germline lookup yields CDR1 MNHEY and CDR2 SVGAGI. The DNA for the CDR3 is TGTGCCAGCAAGACCGGGACAGGGAGCACCGGGGAGCTGTTTTTT. Translating gives CASKTGTGSTGELFF.

The chain links TRBV18 to TRBJ1-1; D perhaps matches TRBD1 (6 bases). Per germline, CDR1 KGHSH and CDR2 LQKENI. This CDR3 has 15 amino acids. Trimming stripped 0 bases from V and 5 bases from J, with 13 bases between. The CDR3 spells CASSPPQGLGTEAFF. CDR3 DNA: TGTGCCAGCTCACCACCGCAGGGGTTAGGGACTGAAGCTTTCTTT.

This chain joins TRBV28 and TRBJ1-4; the D gene is possibly TRBD1 (6 bases). Germline CDR1 MDHEN, CDR2 SYDVKM. This CDR3 region has 15 residues. The germline V and J ends were trimmed by 6 bases and 1 base, with 12 bases remaining between them. The CDR3 DNA sequence: TGTGCCAGCAGCGTTGGGGGCGGAACTAATGAAAAACTGTTTTTT. This translates into CASSVGGGTNEKLFF. The variable domain in full, with the rest retrieved from reference TRBV28 and TRBJ1-4, is DVKVTQSSRYLVKRTGEKVFLECVQDMDHENMFWYRQDPGLGLRLIYFSYDVKMKEKGDIPEGYSVSREKKERFSLILESASTNQTSMYLCASSVGGGTNEKLFFGSGTQLSVL.

The chain links TRBV9 to TRBJ2-7, with 15 bases aligning to TRBD2. J lost 6 bases, V lost 4 bases, and 8 bases had no gene match. CDR3 length equals 16 residues. CDR1 SGDLS and CDR2 YYNGEE come from the germline V gene. The chain's CDR3 is CASSQTPGLAGGEQYF. CDR3 in DNA: TGTGCCAGCAGCCAGACACCGGGACTAGCGGGAGGCGAGCAGTACTTC.

The chain has TRBV27 and TRBJ2-1; 11 bases are shared with TRBD2. Per the germline V gene, CDR1 is MNHEY and CDR2 is SMNVEV (reference sequence). This CDR3 has 14 amino acids. Trimming took 5 bases from V and 10 from J; bases not matched to a gene: 7. CDR3 residues: CASSPGTSGSEQFF. Written as DNA, the CDR3 is TGTGCCAGCAGTCCCGGGACTAGCGGCTCCGAGCAGTTCTTC.